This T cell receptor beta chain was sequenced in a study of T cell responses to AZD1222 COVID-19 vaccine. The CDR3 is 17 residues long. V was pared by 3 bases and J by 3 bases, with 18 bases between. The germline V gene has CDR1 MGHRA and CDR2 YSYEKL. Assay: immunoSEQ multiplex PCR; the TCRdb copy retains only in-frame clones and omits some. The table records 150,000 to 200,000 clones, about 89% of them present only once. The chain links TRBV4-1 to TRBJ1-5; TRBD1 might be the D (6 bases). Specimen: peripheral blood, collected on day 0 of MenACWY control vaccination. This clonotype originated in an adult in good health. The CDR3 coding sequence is TGCGCCAGCAGCCAGGAAGAGGGGGGACCGATCAATCAGCCCCAGCATTTT. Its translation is CASSQEEGGPINQPQHF.